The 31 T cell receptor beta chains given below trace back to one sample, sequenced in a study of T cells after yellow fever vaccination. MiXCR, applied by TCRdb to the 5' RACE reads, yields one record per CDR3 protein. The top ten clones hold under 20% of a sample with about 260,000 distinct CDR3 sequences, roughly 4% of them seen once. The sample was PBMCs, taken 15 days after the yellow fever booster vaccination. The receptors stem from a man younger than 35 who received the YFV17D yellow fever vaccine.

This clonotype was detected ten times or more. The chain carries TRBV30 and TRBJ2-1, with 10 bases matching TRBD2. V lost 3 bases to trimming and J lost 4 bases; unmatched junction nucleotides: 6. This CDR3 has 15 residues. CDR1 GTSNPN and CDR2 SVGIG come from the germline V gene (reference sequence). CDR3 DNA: TGTGCCTGGAGACACACTAGCGGGGCATACAATGAGCAGTTCTTC. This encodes CAWRHTSGAYNEQFF.

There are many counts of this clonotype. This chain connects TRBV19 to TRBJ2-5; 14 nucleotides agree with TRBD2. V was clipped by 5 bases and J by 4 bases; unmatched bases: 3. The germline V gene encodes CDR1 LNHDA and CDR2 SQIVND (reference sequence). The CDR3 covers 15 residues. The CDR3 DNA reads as TGTGCCAGTAGTCCGGGGACTAGCGGGGGAGAGACCCAGTACTTC. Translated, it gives CASSPGTSGGETQYF.

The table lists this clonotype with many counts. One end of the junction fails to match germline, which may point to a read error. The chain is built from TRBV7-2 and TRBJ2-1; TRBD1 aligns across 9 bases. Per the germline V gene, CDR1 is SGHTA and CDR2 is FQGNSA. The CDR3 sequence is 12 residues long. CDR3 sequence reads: CASSSTGTGCIF. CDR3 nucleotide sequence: TGTGCCAGCAGCTCGACCGGGACAGGGTGCATCTTC.

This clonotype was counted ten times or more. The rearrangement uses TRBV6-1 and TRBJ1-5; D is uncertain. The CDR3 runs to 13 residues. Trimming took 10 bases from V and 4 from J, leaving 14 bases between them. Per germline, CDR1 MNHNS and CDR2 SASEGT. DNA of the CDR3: TGTGCCATCCAGTCGGGGAAAAATCAGCCCCAGCATTTT. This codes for CAIQSGKNQPQHF.

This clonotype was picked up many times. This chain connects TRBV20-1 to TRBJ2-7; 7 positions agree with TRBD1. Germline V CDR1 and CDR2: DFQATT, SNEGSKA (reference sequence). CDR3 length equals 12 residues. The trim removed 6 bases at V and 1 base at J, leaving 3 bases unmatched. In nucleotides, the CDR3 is TGCAGTGCCCCGGGACAGTCCTACGAGCAGTACTTC. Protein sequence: CSAPGQSYEQYF.

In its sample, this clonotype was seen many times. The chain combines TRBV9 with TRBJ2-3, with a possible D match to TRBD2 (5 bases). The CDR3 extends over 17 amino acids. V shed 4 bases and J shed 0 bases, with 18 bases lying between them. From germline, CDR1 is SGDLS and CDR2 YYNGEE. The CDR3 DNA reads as TGTGCCAGCAGCCCGGCGGCTCGGACTTCTAGCACAGATACGCAGTATTTT. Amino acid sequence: CASSPAARTSSTDTQYF.

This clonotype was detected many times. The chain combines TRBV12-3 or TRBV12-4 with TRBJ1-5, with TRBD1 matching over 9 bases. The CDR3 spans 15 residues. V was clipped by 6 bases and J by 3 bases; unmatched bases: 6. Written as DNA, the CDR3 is TGTGCCAGCAGCCCCGGGACAGGGTACAATCAGCCCCAGCATTTT. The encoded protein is CASSPGTGYNQPQHF.

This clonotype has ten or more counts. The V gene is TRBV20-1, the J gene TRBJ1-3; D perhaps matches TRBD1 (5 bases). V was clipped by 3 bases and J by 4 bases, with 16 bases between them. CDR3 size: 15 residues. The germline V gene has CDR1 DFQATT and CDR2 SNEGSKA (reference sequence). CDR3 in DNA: TGCAGTGCTAGCTGGGGGTTGGGCCGGGGAAACACCATATATTTT. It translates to CSASWGLGRGNTIYF.

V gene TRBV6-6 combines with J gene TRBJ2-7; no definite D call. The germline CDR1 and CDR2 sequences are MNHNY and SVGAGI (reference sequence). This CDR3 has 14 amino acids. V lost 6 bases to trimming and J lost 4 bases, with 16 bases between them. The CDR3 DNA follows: TGTGCCAGCAGCCATGAACTCCTGCCTTACGAGCAGTACGTC. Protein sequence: CASSHELLPYEQYV.

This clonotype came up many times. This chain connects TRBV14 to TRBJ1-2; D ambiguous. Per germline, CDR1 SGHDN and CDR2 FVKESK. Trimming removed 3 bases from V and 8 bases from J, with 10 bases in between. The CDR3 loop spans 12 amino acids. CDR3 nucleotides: TGTGCCAGCAGCCAGCGGCGGAGGGGCTACACCTTC. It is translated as CASSQRRRGYTF.

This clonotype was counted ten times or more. CDR3 sequence reads: CASSFVPGSGNTIYF. The DNA of the CDR3 is TGTGCCAGCAGTTTCGTCCCAGGGTCTGGAAACACCATATATTTT. The chain has TRBV12-3 or TRBV12-4 and TRBJ1-3; maybe TRBD1 (5 bases). CDR3 length equals 15 residues. The V end was cut by 3 bases, the J end by 1 base, with 10 bases between.

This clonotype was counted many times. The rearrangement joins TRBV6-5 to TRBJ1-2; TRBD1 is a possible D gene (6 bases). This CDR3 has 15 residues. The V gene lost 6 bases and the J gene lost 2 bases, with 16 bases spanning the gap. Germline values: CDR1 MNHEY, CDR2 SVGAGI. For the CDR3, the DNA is TGTGCCAGCAGCCGTCTAGGGGGGCTGAACTATGGCTACACCTTC. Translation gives CASSRLGGLNYGYTF.

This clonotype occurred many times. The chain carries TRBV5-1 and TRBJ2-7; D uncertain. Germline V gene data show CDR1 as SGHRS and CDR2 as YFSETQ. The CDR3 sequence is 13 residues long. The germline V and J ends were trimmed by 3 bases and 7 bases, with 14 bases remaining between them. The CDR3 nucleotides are TGCGCCAGCAGCTCTATTTTTTCGGATGAGCAGTACTTC. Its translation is CASSSIFSDEQYF.

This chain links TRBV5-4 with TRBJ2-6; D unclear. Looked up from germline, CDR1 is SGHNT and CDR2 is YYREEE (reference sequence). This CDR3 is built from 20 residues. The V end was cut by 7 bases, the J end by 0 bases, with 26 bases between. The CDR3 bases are TGTGCCAGCTCGCCGAGCTTACAAATCATGGGATCCTCTGGGGCCAACGTCCTGACTTTC. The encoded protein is CASSPSLQIMGSSGANVLTF.

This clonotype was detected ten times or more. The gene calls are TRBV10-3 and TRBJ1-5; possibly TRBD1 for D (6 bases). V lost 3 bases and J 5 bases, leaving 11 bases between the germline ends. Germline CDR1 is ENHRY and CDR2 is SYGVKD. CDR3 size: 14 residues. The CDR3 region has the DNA TGTGCCATCAGTGACAGGGGAAGAGATCAGCCCCAGCATTTT. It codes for CAISDRGRDQPQHF.

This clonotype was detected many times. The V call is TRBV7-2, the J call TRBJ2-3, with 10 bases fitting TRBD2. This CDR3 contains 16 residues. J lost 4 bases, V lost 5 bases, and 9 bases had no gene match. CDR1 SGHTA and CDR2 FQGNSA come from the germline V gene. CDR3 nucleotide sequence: TGTGCCAGCAGCCAGAGCGGGGGGGCCAGCGCAGATACGCAGTATTTT. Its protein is CASSQSGGASADTQYF.

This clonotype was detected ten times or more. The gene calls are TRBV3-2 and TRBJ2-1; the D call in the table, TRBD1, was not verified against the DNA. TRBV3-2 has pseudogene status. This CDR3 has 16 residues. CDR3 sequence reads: CASSRGPRTSYNEQFF. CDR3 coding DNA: TGTGCCAGCAGTCGGGGGCCCCGCACGTCCTACAATGAGCAGTTCTTC.

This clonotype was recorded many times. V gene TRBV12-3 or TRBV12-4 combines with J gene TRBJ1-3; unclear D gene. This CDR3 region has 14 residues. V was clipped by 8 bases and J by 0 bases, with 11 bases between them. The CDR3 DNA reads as TGTGCCAGCGTCCGGACGGTCTCTGGAAACACCATATATTTT. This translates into CASVRTVSGNTIYF.

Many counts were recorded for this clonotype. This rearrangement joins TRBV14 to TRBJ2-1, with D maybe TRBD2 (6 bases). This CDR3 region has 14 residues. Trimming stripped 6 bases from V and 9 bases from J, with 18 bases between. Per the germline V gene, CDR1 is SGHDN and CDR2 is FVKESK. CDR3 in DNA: TGTGCCAGCAGTTCGGGAGAAGGGTACGGTGAGCAGTTCTTC. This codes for CASSSGEGYGEQFF.

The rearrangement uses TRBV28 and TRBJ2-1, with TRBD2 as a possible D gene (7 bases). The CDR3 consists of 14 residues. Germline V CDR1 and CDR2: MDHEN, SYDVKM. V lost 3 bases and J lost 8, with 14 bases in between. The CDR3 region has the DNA TGTGCCAGCAGTTTTAAGGGGGGGGGATATGAGCAGTTCTTC. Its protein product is CASSFKGGGYEQFF.

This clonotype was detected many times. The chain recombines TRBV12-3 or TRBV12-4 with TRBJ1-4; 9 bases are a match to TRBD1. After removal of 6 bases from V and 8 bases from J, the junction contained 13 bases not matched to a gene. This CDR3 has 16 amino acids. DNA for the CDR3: TGTGCCAGCAGCTCCACGAGGGACAGGGTGCGGGAAAAACTGTTTTTT. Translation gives CASSSTRDRVREKLFF.

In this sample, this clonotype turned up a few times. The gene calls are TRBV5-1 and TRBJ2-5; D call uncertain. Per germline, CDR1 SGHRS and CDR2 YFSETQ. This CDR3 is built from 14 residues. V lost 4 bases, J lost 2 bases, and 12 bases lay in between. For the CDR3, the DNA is TGCGCCAGCAGCCCCATTGGACGTCAAGAGACCCAGTACTTC. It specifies CASSPIGRQETQYF.

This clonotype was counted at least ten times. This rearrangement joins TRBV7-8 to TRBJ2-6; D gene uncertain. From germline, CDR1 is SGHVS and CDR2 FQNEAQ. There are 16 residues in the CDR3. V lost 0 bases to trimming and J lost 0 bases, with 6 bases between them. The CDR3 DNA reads TGTGCCAGCAGCTTAGCCCCTCGCTCTGGGGCCAACGTCCTGACTTTC. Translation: CASSLAPRSGANVLTF.

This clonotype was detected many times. The DNA for the CDR3 is TGTGCCAGCAGACCGGGACAGGGGTCTTCTGGGGCCAACGTCCTGACTTTC. Its translation: CASRPGQGSSGANVLTF. The J gene is TRBJ2-6, the V gene TRBV27; 10 nucleotides align to TRBD1. Germline CDR1 and CDR2: MNHEY and SMNVEV (reference sequence). CDR3 length: 17 residues. J was trimmed by 1 base and V by 6 bases; bases with no gene match: 6. The whole variable domain, remainder taken from reference TRBV27 and TRBJ2-6, is EAQVTQNPRYLITVTGKKLTVTCSQNMNHEYMSWYRQDPGLGLRQIYYSMNVEVTDKGDVPEGYKVSRKEKRNFPLILESPSPNQTSLYFCASRPGQGSSGANVLTFGAGSRLTVL.

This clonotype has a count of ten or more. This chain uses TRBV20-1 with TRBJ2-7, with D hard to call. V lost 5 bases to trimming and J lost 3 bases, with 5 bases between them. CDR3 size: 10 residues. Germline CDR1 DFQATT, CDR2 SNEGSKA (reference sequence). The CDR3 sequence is CSAENYEQYF. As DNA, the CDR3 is TGCAGTGCTGAGAACTACGAGCAGTACTTC.

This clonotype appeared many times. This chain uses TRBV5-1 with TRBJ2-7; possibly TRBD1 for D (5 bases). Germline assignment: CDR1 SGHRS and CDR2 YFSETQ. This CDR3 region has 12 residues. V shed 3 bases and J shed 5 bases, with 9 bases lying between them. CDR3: CASSSRVHEQYV. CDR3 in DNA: TGCGCCAGCAGCTCCAGGGTCCACGAGCAGTACGTC.

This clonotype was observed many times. CDR3 nucleotide sequence: TGTGCCTGGAGTATGGGGCTGGGCTACACCTTC. Residues: CAWSMGLGYTF. V usage is TRBV30 and J usage is TRBJ1-2, with D possibly matching TRBD1 (5 bases). CDR1 and CDR2 (germline): GTSNPN, SVGIG (reference sequence). Deletions cut 2 bases from V and 8 bases from J, with 9 bases between. The CDR3 loop spans 11 amino acids.

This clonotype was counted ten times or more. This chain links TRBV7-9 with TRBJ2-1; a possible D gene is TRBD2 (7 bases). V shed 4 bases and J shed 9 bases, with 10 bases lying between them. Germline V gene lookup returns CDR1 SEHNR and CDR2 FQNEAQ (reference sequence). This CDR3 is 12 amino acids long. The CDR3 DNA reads TGTGCCAGCAGCTGGGGGGGCCTTGAGCAGTTCTTC. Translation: CASSWGGLEQFF.

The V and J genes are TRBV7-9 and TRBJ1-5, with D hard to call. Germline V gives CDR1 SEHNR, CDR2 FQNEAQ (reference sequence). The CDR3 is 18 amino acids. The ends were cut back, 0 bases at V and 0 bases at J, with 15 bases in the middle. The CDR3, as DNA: TGTGCCAGCAGCTTAGCGCCACAAACGGCTGATAGCAATCAGCCCCAGCATTTT. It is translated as CASSLAPQTADSNQPQHF.

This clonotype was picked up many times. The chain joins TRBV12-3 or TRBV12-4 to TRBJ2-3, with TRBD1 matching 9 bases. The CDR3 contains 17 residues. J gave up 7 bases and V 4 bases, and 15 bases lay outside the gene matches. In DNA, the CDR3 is TGTGCCAGCAGTTACCGGGGGACAGGGATGTTCGGGCATACGCAGTATTTT. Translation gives CASSYRGTGMFGHTQYF.

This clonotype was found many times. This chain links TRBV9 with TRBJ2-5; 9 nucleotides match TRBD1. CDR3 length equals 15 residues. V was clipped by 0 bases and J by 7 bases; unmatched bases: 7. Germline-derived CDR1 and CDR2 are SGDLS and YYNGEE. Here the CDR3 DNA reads TGTGCCAGCAGCGTAGGGGGACAGGGCTCCGGGACCCAGTACTTC. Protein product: CASSVGGQGSGTQYF.